In this sample, the clone carrying this T cell receptor beta chain turned up many times. The entry originates in a study of blood T cell repertoires in COVID-19. About the study: The United States, Italy and Spain provided the acute and convalescent COVID-19 samples. T cells, B-cell-depleted T cells, or PBMCs supplied cDNA or gDNA.

Sequencing was performed with immunoSEQ multiplex PCR; in TCRdb, only in-frame clones are kept and a portion is missing. The data show some 150,000 clones, 85% to 90% seen once. The V segment lost 6 bases and the J segment 6 bases; nucleotides outside the gene matches: 4. Germline lookup yields CDR1 SGHVS and CDR2 FQNEAQ. CDR3 length equals 13 residues. The sequence derives from a man over 45 who had recovered from COVID-19. The rearrangement links TRBV7-8 to TRBJ2-2; 7 bases are a match to TRBD1. Sample: peripheral blood. The CDR3 DNA sequence: TGTGCCAGCAGGTTAACAGGGGCCGGGGAGCTGTTTTTT. Translated: CASRLTGAGELFF.